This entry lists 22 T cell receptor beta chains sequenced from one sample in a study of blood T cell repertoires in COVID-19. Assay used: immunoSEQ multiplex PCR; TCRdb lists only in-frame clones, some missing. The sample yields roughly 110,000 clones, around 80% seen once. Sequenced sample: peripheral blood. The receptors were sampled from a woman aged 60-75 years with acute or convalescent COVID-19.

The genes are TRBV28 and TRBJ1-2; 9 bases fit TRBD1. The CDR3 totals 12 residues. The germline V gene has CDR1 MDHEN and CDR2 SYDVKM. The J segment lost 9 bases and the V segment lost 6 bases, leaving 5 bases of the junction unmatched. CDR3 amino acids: CASRSTGGSYTF. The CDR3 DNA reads TGTGCCAGCAGGTCTACAGGGGGCAGCTACACCTTC.

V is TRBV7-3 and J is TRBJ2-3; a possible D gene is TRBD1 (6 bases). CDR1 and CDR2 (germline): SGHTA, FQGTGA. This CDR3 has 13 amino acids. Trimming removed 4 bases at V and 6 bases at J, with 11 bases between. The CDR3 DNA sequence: TGTGCCAGCAGCTCTGGAAGGGGGGATACGCAGTATTTT. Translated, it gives CASSSGRGDTQYF.

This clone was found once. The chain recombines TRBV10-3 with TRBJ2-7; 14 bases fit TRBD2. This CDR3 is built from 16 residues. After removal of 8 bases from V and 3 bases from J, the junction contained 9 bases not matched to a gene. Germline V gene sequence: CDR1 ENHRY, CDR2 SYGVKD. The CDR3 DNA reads TGTGCCATCTCCCAGGGACTAGCGGGAGTAGGCTACGAGCAGTACTTC. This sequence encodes CAISQGLAGVGYEQYF.

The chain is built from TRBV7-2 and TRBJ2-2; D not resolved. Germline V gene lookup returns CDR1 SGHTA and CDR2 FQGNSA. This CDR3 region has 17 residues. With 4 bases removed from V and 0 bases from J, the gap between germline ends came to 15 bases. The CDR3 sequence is CASSSSGSPTNTGELFF. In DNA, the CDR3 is TGTGCCAGCAGCTCTTCCGGGTCCCCAACGAACACCGGGGAGCTGTTTTTT. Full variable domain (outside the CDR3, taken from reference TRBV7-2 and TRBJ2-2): GAGVSQSPSNKVTEKGKDVELRCDPISGHTALYWYRQSLGQGLEFLIYFQGNSAPDKSGLPSDRFSAERTGGSVSTLTIQRTQQEDSAVYLCASSSSGSPTNTGELFFGEGSRLTVL.

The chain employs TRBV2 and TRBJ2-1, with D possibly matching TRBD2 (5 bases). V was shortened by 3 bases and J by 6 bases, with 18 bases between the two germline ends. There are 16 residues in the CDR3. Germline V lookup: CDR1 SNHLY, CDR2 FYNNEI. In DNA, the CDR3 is TGTGCCAGCAGTGATATCGTGCTAGCTTTTGGCAATGAGCAGTTCTTC. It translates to CASSDIVLAFGNEQFF.

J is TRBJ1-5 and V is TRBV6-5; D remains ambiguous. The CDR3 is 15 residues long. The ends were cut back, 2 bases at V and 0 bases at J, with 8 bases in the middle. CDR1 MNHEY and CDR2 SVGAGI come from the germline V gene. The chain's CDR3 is CASSYDGDSNQPQHF. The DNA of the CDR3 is TGTGCCAGCAGTTACGACGGGGATAGCAATCAGCCCCAGCATTTT.

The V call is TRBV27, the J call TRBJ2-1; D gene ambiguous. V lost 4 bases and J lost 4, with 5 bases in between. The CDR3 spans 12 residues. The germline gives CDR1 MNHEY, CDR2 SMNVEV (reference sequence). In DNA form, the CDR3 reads TGTGCCAGCAGTTCGGAGTACAATGAGCAGTTCTTC. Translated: CASSSEYNEQFF.

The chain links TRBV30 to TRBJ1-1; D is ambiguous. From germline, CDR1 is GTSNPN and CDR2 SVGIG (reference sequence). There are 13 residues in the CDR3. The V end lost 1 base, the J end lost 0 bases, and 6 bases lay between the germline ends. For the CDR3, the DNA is TGTGCCTGGAGTGCCGAGCTGAACACTGAAGCTTTCTTT. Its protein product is CAWSAELNTEAFF.

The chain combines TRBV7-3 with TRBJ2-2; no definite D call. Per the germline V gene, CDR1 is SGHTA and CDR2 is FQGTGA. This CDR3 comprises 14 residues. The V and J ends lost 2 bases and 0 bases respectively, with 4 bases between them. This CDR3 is CASSLVTNTGELFF. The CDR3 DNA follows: TGTGCCAGCAGCTTAGTCACGAACACCGGGGAGCTGTTTTTT.

The CDR3 spells CASRPAGGSYEQYF. The CDR3 DNA sequence: TGTGCCAGCAGGCCCGCGGGAGGCTCCTACGAGCAGTACTTC. This sequence joins TRBV5-6 and TRBJ2-7; 8 bases match TRBD2. CDR3 length equals 14 residues. The J segment lost 0 bases and the V segment lost 5 bases, leaving 4 bases of the junction unmatched. The germline CDR1 and CDR2 sequences are SGHDT and YYEEEE.

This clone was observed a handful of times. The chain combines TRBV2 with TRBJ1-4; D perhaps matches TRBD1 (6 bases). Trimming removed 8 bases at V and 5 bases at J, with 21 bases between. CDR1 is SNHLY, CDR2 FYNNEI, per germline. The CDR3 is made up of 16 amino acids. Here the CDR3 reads CASSSRTGTLNEKLFF. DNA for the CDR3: TGTGCCAGCTCAAGTCGCACCGGGACATTGAATGAAAAACTGTTTTTT.

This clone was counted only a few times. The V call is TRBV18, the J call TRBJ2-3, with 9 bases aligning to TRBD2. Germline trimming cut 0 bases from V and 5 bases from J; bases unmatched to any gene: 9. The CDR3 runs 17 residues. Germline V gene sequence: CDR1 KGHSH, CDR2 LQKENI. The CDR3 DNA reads TGTGCCAGCTCACCACCGGTGCTAGCGGGACGAGTAGATACGCAGTATTTT. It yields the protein CASSPPVLAGRVDTQYF.

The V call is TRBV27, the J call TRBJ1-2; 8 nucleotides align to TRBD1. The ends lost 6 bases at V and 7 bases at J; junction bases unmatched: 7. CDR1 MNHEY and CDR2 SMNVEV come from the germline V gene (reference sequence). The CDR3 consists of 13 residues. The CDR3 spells CASSPAGGSGYTF. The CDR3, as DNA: TGTGCCAGCAGCCCTGCAGGGGGCAGTGGCTACACCTTC.

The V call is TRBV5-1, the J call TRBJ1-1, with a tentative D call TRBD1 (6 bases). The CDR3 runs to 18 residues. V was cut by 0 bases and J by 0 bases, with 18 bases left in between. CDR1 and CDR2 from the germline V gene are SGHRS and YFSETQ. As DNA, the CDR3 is TGCGCCAGCAGCTTGGAGTCTGCGGGAGACAGGTTGAACACTGAAGCTTTCTTT. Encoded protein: CASSLESAGDRLNTEAFF. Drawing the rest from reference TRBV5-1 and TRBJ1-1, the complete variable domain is KAGVTQTPRYLIKTRGQQVTLSCSPISGHRSVSWYQQTPGQGLQFLFEYFSETQRNKGNFPGRFSGRQFSNSRSEMNVSTLELGDSALYLCASSLESAGDRLNTEAFFGQGTRLTVV.

CDR3 DNA sequence: TGTGCCAGCAGCCAAGATCTGGGACCCGGAGGGGATGGCTACACCTTC. It is translated as CASSQDLGPGGDGYTF. The genes are TRBV3-1 (or the pseudogene TRBV3-2) and TRBJ1-2; the D gene is possibly TRBD1 (5 bases). The V and J ends lost 0 bases and 6 bases respectively, with 17 bases between them. The CDR3 has 16 amino acids. CDR1 LGHDT and CDR2 YNNKEL come from the germline V gene (reference sequence).

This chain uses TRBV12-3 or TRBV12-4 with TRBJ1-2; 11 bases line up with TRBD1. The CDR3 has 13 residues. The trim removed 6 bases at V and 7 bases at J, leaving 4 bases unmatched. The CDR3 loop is CASRKGTGGGYTF. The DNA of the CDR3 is TGTGCCAGCAGAAAAGGGACAGGGGGTGGCTACACCTTC.

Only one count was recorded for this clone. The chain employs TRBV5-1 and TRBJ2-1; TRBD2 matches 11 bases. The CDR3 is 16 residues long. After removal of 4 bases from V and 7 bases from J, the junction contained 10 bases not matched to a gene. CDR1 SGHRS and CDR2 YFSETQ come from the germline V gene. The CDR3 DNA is TGCGCCAGCAGCCCCTTGTTTAGCGGGAGGGTGAATGAGCAGTTCTTC. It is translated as CASSPLFSGRVNEQFF. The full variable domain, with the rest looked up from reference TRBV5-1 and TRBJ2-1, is KAGVTQTPRYLIKTRGQQVTLSCSPISGHRSVSWYQQTPGQGLQFLFEYFSETQRNKGNFPGRFSGRQFSNSRSEMNVSTLELGDSALYLCASSPLFSGRVNEQFFGPGTRLTVL.

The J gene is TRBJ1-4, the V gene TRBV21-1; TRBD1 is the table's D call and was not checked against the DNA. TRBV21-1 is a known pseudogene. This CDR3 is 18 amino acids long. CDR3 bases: TGTGCCAGCAGCGCCCAACAGGTGAAAATTGATTCTAATGAAAAACTGTTTTTT. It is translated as CASSAQQVKIDSNEKLFF.

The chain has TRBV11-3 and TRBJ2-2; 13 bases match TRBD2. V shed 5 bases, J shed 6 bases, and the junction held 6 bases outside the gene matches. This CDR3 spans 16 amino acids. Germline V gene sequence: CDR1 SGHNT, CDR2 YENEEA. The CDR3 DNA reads TGTGCCAGCAGCCCTAGGACTAGCGGGAGCCCCGGGGAGCTGTTTTTT. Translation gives CASSPRTSGSPGELFF.

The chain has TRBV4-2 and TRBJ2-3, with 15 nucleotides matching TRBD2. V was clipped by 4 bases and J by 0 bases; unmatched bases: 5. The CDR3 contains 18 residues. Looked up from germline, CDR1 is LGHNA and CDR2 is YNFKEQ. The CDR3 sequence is CASSLGTSGGSSTDTQYF. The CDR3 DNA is TGTGCCAGCAGCCTAGGGACTAGCGGGGGGAGTAGCACAGATACGCAGTATTTT.

The CDR3 nucleotides read TGTGCCAGCAGCTCCCTTTTAGCCGGGGAAATCTACGAGCAGTACTTC. This translates into CASSSLLAGEIYEQYF. The J gene is TRBJ2-7, the V gene TRBV7-8, with D tentatively TRBD2 (5 bases). CDR3 size: 16 residues. CDR1 SGHVS and CDR2 FQNEAQ come from the germline V gene. The V gene lost 4 bases and the J gene lost 3 bases, with 19 bases spanning the gap.

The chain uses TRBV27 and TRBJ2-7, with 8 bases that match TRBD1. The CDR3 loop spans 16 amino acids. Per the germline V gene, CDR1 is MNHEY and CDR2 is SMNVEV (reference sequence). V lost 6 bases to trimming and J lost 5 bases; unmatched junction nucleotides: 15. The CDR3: CASSSFPRTGNNEQYF. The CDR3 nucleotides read TGTGCCAGCAGCAGTTTCCCCAGGACAGGGAACAACGAGCAGTACTTC.